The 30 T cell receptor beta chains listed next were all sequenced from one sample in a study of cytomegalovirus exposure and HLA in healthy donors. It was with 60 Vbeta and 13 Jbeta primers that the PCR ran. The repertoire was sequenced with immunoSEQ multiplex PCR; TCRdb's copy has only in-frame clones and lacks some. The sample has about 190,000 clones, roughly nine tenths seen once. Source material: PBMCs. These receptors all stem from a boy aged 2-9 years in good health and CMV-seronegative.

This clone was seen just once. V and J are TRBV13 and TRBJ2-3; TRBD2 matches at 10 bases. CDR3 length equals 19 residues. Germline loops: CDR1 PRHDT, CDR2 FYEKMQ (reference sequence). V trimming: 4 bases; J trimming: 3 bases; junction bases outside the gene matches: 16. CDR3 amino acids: CASSSVAAGGHTPTDTQYF. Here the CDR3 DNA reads TGTGCCAGCAGCTCAGTGGCAGCGGGAGGGCACACACCGACAGATACGCAGTATTTT.

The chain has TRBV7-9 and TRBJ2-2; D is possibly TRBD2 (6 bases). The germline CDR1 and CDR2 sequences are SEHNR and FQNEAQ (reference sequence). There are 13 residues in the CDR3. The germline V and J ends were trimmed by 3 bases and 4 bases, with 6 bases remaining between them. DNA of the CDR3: TGTGCCAGCAGCTTCGGGGGCACCGGGGAGCTGTTTTTT. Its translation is CASSFGGTGELFF.

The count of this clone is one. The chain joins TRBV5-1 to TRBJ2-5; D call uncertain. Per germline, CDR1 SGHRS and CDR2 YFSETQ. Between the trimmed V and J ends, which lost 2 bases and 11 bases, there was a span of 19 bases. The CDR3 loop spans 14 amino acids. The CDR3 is CASSFSRTSEEQYF. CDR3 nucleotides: TGCGCCAGCAGCTTTTCCCGTACGTCTGAGGAGCAGTACTTC.

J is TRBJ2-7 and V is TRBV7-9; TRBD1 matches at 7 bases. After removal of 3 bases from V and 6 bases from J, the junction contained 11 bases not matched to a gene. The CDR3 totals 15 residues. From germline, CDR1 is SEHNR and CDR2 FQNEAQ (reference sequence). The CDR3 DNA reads TGTGCCAGCAGCTTTCAGGGGGTCTTCGGCGGCGAGCAGTACTTC. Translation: CASSFQGVFGGEQYF.

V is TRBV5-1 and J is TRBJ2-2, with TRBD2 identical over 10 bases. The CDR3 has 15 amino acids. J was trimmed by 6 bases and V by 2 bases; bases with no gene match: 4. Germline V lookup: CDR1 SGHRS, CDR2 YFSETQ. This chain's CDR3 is CASSFQTSGPGELFF. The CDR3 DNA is TGCGCCAGCAGCTTTCAGACTAGCGGGCCCGGGGAGCTGTTTTTT.

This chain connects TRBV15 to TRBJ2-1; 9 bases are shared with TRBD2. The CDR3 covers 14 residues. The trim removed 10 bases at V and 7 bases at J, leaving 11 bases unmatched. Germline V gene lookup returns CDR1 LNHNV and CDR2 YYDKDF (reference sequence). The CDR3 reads CAKGSGGGGNEQFF. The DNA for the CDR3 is TGTGCCAAGGGATCCGGCGGGGGGGGGAATGAGCAGTTCTTC.

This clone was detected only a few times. The CDR3 loop reads CASSFSGQGDCGYTF. As DNA, the CDR3 is TGTGCCAGCAGCTTCTCGGGCCAGGGGGACTGCGGCTACACCTTC. This chain joins TRBV5-6 and TRBJ1-2; 7 nucleotides agree with TRBD1. Trimming at V came to 2 bases and at J to 8 bases, leaving 12 bases not matched to a gene. This CDR3 is built from 15 residues. From germline, CDR1 is SGHDT and CDR2 YYEEEE.

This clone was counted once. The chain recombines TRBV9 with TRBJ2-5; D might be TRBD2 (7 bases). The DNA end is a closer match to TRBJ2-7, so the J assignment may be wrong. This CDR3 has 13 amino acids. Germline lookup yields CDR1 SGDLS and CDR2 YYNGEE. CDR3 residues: CASSVGGQDEQYF. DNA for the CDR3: TGTGCCAGCAGCGTCGGGGGGCAGGACGAGCAGTACTTC.

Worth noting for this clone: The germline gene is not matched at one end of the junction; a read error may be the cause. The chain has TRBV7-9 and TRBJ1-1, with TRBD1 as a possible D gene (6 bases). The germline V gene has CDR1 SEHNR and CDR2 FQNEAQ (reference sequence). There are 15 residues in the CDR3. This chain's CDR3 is CSSSRQGRGSTEAFF. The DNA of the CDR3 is TGTTCCAGCAGCCGTCAGGGGAGGGGGAGCACTGAAGCTTTCTTT.

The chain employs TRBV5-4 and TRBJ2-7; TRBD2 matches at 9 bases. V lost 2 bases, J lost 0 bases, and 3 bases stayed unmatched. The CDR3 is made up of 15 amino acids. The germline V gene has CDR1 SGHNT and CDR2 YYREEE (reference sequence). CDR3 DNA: TGTGCCAGCAGCTTCGGGACTAGCCCCTCCTACGAGCAGTACTTC. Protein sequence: CASSFGTSPSYEQYF.

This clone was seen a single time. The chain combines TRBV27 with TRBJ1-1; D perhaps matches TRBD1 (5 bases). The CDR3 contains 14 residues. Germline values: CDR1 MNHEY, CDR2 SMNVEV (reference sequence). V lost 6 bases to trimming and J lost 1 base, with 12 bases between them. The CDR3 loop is CASRTGWANTEAFF. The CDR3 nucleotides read TGTGCCAGCAGAACAGGTTGGGCGAACACTGAAGCTTTCTTT.

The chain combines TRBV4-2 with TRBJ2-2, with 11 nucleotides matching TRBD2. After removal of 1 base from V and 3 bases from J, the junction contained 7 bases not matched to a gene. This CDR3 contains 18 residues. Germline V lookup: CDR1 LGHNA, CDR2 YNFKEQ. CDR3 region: CASSQGRASGGHTGELFF. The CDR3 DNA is TGTGCCAGCAGCCAAGGGAGGGCTAGCGGGGGGCACACCGGGGAGCTGTTTTTT.

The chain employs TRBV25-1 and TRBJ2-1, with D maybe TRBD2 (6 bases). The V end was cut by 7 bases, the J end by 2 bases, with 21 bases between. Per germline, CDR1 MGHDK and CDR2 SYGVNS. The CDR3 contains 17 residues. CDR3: CASNTGLGGATYNEQFF. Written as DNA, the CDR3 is TGTGCCAGCAATACAGGTCTCGGCGGGGCTACCTACAATGAGCAGTTCTTC.

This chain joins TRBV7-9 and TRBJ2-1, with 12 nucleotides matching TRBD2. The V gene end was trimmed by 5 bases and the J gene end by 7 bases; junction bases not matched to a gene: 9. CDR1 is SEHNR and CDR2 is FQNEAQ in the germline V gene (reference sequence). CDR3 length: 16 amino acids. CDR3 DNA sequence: TGTGCCAGCAGCGTTAGACTAGCGGGAGTAAATAATGAGCAGTTCTTC. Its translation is CASSVRLAGVNNEQFF.

This CDR3 reads CASSVAGSGEQFF. The CDR3 DNA sequence: TGTGCCAGCAGCGTAGCGGGATCCGGGGAGCAGTTCTTC. The V and J genes are TRBV9 and TRBJ2-1, with TRBD2 as a possible D gene (5 bases). Trimming cost V 0 bases and J 10 bases, with 11 bases left between them. Germline V gene sequence: CDR1 SGDLS, CDR2 YYNGEE. CDR3 length: 13 residues.

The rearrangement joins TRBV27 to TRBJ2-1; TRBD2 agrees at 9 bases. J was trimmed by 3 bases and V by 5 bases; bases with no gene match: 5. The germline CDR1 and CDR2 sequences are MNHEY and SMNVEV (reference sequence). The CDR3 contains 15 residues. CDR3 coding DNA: TGTGCCAGCAGTATGTCTAGCGGGGTCTACAATGAGCAGTTCTTC. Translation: CASSMSSGVYNEQFF.

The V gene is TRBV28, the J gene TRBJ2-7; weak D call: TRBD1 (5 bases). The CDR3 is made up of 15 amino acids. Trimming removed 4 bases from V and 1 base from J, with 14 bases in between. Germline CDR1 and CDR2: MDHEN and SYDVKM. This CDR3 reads CASSSPASGSYEQYF. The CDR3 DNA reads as TGTGCCAGCAGTTCACCAGCCTCAGGGTCCTACGAGCAGTACTTC.

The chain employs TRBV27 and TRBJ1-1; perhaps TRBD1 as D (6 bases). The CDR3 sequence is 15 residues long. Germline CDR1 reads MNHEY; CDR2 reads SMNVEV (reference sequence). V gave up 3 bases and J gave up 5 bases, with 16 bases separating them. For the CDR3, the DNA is TGTGCCAGCAGTTTTTACAGGGAAGGGTTGACTGAAGCTTTCTTT. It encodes CASSFYREGLTEAFF.

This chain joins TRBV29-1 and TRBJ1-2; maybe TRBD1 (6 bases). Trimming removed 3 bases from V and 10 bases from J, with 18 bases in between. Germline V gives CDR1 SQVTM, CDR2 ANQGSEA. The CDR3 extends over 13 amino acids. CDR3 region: CSVEGLQGKDYTF. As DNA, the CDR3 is TGCAGCGTTGAGGGATTACAGGGAAAGGACTACACCTTC. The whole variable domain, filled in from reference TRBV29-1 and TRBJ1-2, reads SAVISQKPSRDICQRGTSLTIQCQVDSQVTMMFWYRQQPGQSLTLIATANQGSEATYESGFVIDKFPISRPNLTFSTLTVSNMSPEDSSIYLCSVEGLQGKDYTFGSGTRLTVV.

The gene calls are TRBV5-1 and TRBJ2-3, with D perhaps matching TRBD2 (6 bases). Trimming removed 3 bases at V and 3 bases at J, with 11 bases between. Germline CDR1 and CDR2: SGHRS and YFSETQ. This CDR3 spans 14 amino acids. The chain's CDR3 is CASSSFLATDTQYF. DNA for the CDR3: TGCGCCAGCAGCTCCTTCCTAGCGACAGATACGCAGTATTTT.

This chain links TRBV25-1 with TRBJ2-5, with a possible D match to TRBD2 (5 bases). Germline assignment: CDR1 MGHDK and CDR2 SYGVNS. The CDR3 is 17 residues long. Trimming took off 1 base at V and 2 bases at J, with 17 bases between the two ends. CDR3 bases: TGTGCCAGCAGTGAATCAATGCTAGCAGGAGTTCAAGAGACCCAGTACTTC. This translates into CASSESMLAGVQETQYF.

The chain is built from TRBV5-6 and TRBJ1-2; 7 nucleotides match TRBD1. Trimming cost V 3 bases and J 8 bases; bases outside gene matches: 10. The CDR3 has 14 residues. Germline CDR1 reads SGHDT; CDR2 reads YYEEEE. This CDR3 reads CASSWRGQGGGYTF. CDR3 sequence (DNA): TGTGCCAGCAGCTGGAGGGGCCAGGGGGGCGGCTACACCTTC.

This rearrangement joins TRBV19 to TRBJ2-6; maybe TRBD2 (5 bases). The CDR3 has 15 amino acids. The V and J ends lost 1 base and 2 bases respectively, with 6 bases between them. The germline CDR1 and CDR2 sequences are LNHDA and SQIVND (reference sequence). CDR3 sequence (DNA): TGTGCCAGTAGTATAGCGGGAACTGGGGCCAACGTCCTGACTTTC. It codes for CASSIAGTGANVLTF. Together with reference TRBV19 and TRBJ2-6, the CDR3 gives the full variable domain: DGGITQSPKYLFRKEGQNVTLSCEQNLNHDAMYWYRQDPGQGLRLIYYSQIVNDFQKGDIAEGYSVSREKKESFPLTVTSAQKNPTAFYLCASSIAGTGANVLTFGAGSRLTVL.

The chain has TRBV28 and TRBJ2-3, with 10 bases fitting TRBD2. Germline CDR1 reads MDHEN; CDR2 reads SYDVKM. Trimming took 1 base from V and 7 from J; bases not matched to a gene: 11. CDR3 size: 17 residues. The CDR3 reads CASSLFRPAGGLNTQYF. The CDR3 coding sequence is TGTGCCAGCAGTTTATTCCGCCCAGCGGGAGGGCTCAATACGCAGTATTTT.

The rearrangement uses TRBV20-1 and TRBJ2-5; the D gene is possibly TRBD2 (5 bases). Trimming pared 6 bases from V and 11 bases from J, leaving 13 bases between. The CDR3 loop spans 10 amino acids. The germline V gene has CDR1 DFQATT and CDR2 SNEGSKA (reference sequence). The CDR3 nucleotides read TGCAGTGCACCCCATGGGGAGCAGTACTTC. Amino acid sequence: CSAPHGEQYF.

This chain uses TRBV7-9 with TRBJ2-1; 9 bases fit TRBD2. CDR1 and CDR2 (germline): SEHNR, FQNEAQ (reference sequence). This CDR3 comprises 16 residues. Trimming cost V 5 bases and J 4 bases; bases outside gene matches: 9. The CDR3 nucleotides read TGTGCCAGCAGCCCGAGGGCGGGGGGGGTTTACAATGAGCAGTTCTTC. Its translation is CASSPRAGGVYNEQFF.

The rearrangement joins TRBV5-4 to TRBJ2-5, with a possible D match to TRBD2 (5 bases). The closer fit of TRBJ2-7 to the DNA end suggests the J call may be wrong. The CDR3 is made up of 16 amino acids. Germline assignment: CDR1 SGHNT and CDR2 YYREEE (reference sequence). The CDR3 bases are TGTGCCAGCAGCTTGGCCCATAGCGCGAGCTCCTACGAGCAGTACTTC. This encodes CASSLAHSASSYEQYF.

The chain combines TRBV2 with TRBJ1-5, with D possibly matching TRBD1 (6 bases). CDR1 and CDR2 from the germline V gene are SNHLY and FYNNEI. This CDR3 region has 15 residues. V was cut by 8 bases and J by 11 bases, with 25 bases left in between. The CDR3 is CASSGEGGDLSAQHF. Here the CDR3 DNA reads TGTGCCAGCTCTGGGGAGGGGGGAGACCTCTCGGCCCAGCATTTT.

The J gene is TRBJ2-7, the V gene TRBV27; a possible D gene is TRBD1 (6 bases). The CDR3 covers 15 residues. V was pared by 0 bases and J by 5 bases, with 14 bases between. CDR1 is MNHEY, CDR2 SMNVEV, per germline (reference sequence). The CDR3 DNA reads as TGTGCCAGCAGTTTATCCGTCCCAGGGGTGAACGAGCAGTACTTC. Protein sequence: CASSLSVPGVNEQYF.

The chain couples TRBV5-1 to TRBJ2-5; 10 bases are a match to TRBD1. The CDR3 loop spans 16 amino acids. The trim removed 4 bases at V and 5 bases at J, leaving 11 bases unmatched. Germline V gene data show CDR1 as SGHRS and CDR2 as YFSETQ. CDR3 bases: TGCGCCAGCAGCGACCGGGACAGGGGTGACCGGGAGACCCAGTACTTC. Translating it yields CASSDRDRGDRETQYF.